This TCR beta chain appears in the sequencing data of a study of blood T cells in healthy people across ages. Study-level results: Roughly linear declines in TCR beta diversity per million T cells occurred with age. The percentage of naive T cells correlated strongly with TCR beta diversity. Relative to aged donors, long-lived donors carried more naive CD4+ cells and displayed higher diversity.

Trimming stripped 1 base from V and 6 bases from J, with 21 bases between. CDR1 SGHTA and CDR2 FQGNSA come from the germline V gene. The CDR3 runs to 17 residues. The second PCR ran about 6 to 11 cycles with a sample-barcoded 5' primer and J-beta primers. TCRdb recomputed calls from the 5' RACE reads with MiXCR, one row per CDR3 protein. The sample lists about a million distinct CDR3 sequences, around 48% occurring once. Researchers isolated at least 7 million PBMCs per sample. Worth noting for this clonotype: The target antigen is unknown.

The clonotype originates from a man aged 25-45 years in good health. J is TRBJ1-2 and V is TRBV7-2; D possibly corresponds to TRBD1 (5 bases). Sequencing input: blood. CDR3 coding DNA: TGTGCCAGCAGCTTAGGTGCGGGACTGGGTAATTTGGATGGCTACACCTTC. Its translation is CASSLGAGLGNLDGYTF. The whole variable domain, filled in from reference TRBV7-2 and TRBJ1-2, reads GAGVSQSPSNKVTEKGKDVELRCDPISGHTALYWYRQSLGQGLEFLIYFQGNSAPDKSGLPSDRFSAERTGGSVSTLTIQRTQQEDSAVYLCASSLGAGLGNLDGYTFGSGTRLTVV.